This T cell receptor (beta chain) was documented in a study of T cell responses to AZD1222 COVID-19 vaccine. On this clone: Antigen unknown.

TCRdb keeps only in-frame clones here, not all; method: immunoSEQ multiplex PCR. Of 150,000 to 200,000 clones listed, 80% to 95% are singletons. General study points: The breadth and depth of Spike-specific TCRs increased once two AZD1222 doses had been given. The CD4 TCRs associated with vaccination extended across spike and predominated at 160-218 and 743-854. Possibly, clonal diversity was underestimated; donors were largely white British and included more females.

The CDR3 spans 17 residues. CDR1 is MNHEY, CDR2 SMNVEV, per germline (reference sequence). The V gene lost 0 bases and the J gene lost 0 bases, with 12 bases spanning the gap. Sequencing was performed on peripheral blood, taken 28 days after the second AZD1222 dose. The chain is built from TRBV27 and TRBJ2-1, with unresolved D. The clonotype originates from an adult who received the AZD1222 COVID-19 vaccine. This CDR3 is CASSLSVYTLSYNEQFF. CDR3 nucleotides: TGTGCCAGCAGTTTATCGGTCTACACCCTCTCCTACAATGAGCAGTTCTTC.